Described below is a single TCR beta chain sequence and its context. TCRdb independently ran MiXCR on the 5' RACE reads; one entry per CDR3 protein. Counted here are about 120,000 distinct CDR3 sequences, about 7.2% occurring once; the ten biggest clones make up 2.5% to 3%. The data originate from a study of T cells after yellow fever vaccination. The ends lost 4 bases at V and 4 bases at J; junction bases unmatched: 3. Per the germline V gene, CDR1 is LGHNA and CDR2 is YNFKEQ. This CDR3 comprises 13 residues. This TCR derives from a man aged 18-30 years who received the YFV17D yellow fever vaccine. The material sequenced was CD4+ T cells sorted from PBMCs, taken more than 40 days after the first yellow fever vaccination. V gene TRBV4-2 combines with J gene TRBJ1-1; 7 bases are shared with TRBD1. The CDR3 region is CASSPQGGTEAFF. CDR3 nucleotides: TGTGCCAGCAGCCCGCAGGGGGGCACTGAAGCTTTCTTT.